This paragraph reports one TCR beta chain. V was clipped by 1 base and J by 7 bases, with 13 bases between them. Germline loops: CDR1 SEHNR, CDR2 FQNEAQ (reference sequence). The CDR3 loop spans 14 amino acids. In the source study's methods: Estimated nucleated cell counts came from reference gene primer amplification. Sequencing used immunoSEQ multiplex PCR; TCRdb keeps in-frame clones, though not all of them. That table is the source of V, J and clone size, and D and trimming were worked out from the DNA. The top ten hold approximately 4.6% of the sample, which has approximately 71,000 clones, 88% seen once. The entry originates in a study of blood T cell repertoires in COVID-19. Looking at the study overall: Some COVID-19 samples were acute and others convalescent; all came from the United States, Italy and Spain. T cells, B-cell-depleted T cells, or PBMCs supplied cDNA or gDNA.

The receptor was isolated from a human donor in a cohort sampled during active COVID-19. Specimen: peripheral blood. V is TRBV7-9 and J is TRBJ1-1; no clear D. DNA of the CDR3: TGTGCCAGCAGCTTAGAGGTGCGGCAATATGAAGCTTTCTTT. This translates into CASSLEVRQYEAFF.